A single count supports the clone carrying this T cell receptor (beta chain). The data stem from a study of Graves' ophthalmopathy and Graves' hyperthyroidism. Study-wide background: Ahead of any treatment, peripheral blood was obtained at the initial diagnosis.

Uncontrolled infections, pregnancy, lactation or other autoimmune diseases led to patient exclusion. PBMCs were density-gradient isolated from approximately 9.8 ml fresh blood. Amplification targeted the TCR beta CDR3 regions, with RNA transcripts as the source material. First-round RT-PCR relied on HTBI primers, and a second-round multiplex PCR came next. TCRdb reprocessed the multiplex PCR reads via MiXCR and lists one record per CDR3 protein. The data hold 650,000 to 900,000 distinct CDR3 sequences, with roughly 41% observed a single time. V was trimmed by 3 bases and J by 3 bases, leaving 16 bases between them. CDR3 size: 15 residues. Germline CDR1 SGHNT, CDR2 YYREEE (reference sequence).

The genes are TRBV5-4 and TRBJ2-7, with no clear D. This TCR came from an adult man with Graves' ophthalmopathy. Sequenced sample: peripheral blood. CDR3 bases: TGTGCCAGCAGCTCTGCAGCAGCAAGGGTCTACGAGCAGTACTTC. Residues: CASSSAAARVYEQYF.